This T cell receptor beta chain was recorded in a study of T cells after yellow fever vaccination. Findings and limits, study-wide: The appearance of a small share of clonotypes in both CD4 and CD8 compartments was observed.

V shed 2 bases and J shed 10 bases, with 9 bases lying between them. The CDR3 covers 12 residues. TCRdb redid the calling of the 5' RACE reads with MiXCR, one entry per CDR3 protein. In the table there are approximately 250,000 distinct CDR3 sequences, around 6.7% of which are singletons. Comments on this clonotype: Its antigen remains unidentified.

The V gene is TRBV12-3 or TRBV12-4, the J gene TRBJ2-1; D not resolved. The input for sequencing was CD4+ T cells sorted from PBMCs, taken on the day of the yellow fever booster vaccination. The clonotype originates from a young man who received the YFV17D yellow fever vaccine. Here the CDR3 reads CASSLLVGEQFF. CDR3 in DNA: TGTGCCAGCAGTTTATTGGTGGGCGAGCAGTTCTTC.